This T cell receptor (beta chain) was sequenced in a study of cytomegalovirus exposure and HLA in healthy donors. Notes on this clone: Antigen unknown.

There are 13 residues in the CDR3. The germline V gene encodes CDR1 SEHNR and CDR2 FQNEAQ (reference sequence). V was pared by 3 bases and J by 2 bases, with 7 bases between. The PCR employed 60 Vbeta primers together with 13 Jbeta primers. The method was immunoSEQ multiplex PCR; TCRdb's version includes in-frame clones alone and lacks a portion of them. The sample holds 160,000 or so clones, 70% to 80% seen once. Findings of the study overall: A missense DCLRE1C variant was associated with V- and J-gene trimming of TCR beta chains in a later analysis, and an independent cohort replicated the association. The authors later found HLA-associated TCR beta chains more clonally expanded than equally common others. TCR association rates varied by HLA locus in a later analysis, with DRB1 highest and HLA-C lowest. Later on, analysis showed that most CMV-associated TCR beta chains appeared to be HLA-restricted.

V usage is TRBV7-9 and J usage is TRBJ2-5; D unresolved. The sample consisted of PBMCs. The sequence was obtained from a man in his thirties or forties in good health and CMV-seronegative. CDR3 loop: CASSFGEQETQYF. The DNA for the CDR3 is TGTGCCAGCAGCTTTGGTGAGCAAGAGACCCAGTACTTC.